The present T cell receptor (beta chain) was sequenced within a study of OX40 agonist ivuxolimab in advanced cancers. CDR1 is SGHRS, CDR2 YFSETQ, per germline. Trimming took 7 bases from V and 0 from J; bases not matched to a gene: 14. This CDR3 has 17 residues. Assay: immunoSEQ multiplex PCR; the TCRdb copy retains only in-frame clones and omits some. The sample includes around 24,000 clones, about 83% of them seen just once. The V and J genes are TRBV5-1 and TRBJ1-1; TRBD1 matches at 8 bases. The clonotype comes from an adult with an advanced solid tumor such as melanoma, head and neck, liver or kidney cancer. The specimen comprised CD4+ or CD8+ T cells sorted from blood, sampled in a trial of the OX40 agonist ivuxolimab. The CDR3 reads CASAETGDRHLNTEAFF. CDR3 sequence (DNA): TGCGCCAGCGCCGAGACAGGGGACAGGCATTTGAACACTGAAGCTTTCTTT.